This TCR beta chain is from a study of CD8+ T cells in alopecia areata. Study as a whole: Twice a day, 5 to 10 mg of oral tofacitinib was administered to treated patients. Broader study findings: Among the cells sequenced in scalp samples are also the resident alphabeta T cells of normal skin.

A remark on this clone: Its antigen is unidentified.

Once RNA had been extracted, it was reverse transcribed into cDNA to act as the sequencing template. TCRdb keeps only in-frame clones here, not all; method: immunoSEQ multiplex PCR. The sample gives about 76,000 clones, about 71% of which show up once; around a quarter is in the top ten. The CDR3 contains 16 residues. From germline, CDR1 is MGHRA and CDR2 YSYEKL. V lost 4 bases and J lost 4; bases outside the gene matches: 10. Described treatment: oral pan-JAK inhibitor, 5-10 mg twice daily. Lesional scalp punch biopsies and peripheral blood were collected from alopecia areata patients. Sorting from PBMCs produced CD4+ and CD8+ T cells.

This clonotype was sampled from a human donor with alopecia areata. The chain joins TRBV4-1 to TRBJ2-5; 9 bases match TRBD2. The sample consisted of CD8+ T cells sorted from blood, taken at week 24, from a patient treated with tofacitinib. For the CDR3, the DNA is TGCGCCAGCAGCCCTCTGGTAGCGGGAGACGGAGAGACCCAGTACTTC. Translating gives CASSPLVAGDGETQYF.